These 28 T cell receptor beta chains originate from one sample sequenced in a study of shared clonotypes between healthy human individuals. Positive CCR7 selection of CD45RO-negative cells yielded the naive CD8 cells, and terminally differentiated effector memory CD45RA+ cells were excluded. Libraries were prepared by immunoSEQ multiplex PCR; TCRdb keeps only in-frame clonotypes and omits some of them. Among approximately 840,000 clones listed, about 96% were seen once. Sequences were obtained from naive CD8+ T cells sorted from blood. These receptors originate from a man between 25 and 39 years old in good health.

In nucleotides, the CDR3 is TGTGCCAGCAGTGAAATAGACGGGGAGCTGTTTTTT. Its translation is CASSEIDGELFF. The gene calls are TRBV6-1 and TRBJ2-2; D is ambiguous. The germline V gene has CDR1 MNHNS and CDR2 SASEGT. CDR3 length equals 12 residues. V was pared by 2 bases and J by 7 bases, with 5 bases between.

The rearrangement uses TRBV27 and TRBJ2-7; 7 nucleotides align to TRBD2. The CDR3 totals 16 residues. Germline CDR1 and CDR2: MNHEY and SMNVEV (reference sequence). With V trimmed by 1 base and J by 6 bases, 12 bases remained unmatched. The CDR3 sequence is CASSLLRAGDSFEQYF. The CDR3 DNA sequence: TGTGCCAGCAGTTTATTACGGGCGGGAGATTCTTTCGAGCAGTACTTC.

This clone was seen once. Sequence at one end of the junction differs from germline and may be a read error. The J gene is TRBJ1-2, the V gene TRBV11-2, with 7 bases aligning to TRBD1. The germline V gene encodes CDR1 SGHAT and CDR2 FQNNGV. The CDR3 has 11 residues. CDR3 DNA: TGTGCCAGCAGCTTAGAGCGGGACAGATTCTTC. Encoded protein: CASSLERDRFF.

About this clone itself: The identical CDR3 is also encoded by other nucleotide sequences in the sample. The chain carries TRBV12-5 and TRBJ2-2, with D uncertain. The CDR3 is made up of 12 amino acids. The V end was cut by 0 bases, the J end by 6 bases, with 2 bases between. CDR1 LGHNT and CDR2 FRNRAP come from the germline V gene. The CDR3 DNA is TGTGCTAGTGGTTTGGTTCCCGGGGAGCTGTTTTTT. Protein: CASGLVPGELFF. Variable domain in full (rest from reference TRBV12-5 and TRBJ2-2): DARVTQTPRHKVTEMGQEVTMRCQPILGHNTVFWYRQTMMQGLELLAYFRNRAPLDDSGMPKDRFSAEMPDATLATLKIQPSEPRDSAVYFCASGLVPGELFFGEGSRLTVL.

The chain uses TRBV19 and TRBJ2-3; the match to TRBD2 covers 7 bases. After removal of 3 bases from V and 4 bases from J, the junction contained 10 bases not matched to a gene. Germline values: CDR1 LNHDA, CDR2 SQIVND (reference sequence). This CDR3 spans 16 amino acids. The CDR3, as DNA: TGTGCCAGTAGTATCAGTCTAGCGGTCACGGCAGATACGCAGTATTTT. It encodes CASSISLAVTADTQYF.

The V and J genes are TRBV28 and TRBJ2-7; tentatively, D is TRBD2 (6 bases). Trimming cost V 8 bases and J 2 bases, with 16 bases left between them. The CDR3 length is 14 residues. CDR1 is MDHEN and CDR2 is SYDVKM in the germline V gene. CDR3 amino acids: CASRQVGLTYEQYF. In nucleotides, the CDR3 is TGTGCCAGCCGCCAGGTAGGACTAACCTACGAGCAGTACTTC.

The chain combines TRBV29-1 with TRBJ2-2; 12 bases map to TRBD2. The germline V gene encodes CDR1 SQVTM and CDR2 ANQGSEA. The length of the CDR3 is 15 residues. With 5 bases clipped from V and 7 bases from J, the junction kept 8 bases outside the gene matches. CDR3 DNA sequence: TGCAGCGTTCTCAGACTAGCGGGAGAGAACGGGGAGCTGTTTTTT. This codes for CSVLRLAGENGELFF.

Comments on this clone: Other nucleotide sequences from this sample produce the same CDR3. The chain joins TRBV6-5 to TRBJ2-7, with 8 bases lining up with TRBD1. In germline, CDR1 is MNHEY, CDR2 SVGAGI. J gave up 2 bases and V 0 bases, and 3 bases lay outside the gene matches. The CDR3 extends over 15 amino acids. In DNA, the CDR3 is TGTGCCAGCAGTTACTCGTCAGGGGGCCCCTACGAGCAGTACTTC. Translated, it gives CASSYSSGGPYEQYF.

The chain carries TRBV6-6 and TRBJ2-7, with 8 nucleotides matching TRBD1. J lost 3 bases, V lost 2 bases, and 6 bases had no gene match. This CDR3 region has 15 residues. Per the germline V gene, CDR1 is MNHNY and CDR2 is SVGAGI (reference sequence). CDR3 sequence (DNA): TGTGCCAGCAGTTACCCCCTGACAGGGGACTACGAGCAGTACTTC. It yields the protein CASSYPLTGDYEQYF.

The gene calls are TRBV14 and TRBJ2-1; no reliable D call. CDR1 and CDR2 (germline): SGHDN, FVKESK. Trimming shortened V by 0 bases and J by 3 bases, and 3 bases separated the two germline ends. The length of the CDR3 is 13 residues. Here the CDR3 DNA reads TGTGCCAGCAGCCAAGAGGACTACAATGAGCAGTTCTTC. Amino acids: CASSQEDYNEQFF.

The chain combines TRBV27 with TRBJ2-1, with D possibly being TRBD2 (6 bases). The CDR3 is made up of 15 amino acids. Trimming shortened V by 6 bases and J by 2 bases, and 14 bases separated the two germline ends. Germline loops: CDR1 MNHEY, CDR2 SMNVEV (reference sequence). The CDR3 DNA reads TGTGCCAGCAGCCTGGGGGGAATAACCTACAATGAGCAGTTCTTC. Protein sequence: CASSLGGITYNEQFF.

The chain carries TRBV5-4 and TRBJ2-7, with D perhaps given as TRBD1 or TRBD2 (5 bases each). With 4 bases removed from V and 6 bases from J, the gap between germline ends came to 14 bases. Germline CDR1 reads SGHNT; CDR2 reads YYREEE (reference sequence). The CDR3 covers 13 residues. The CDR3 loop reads CASSAAGTGEQYF. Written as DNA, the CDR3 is TGTGCCAGCAGCGCGGCCGGGACCGGCGAGCAGTACTTC.

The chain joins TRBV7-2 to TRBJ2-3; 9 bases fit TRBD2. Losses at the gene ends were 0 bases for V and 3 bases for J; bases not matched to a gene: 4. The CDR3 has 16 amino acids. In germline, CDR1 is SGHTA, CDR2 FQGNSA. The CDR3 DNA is TGTGCCAGCAGCTTAGCGGCGGGAGGGATGACAGATACGCAGTATTTT. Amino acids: CASSLAAGGMTDTQYF.

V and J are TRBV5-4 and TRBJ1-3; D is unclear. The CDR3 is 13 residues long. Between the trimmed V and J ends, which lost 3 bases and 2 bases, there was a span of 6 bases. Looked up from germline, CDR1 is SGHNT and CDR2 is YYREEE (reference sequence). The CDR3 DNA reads TGTGCCAGCAGCTCTAACACTGGAAACACCATATATTTT. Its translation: CASSSNTGNTIYF. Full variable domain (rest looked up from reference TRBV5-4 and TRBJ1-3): ETGVTQSPTHLIKTRGQQVTLRCSSQSGHNTVSWYQQALGQGPQFIFQYYREEENGRGNFPPRFSGLQFPNYSSELNVNALELDDSALYLCASSSNTGNTIYFGEGSWLTVV.

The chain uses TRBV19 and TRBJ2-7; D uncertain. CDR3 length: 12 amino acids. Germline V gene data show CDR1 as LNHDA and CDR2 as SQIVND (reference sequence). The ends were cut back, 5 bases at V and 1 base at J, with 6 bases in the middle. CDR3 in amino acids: CASSPTSYEQYF. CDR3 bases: TGTGCCAGTAGTCCGACTTCCTACGAGCAGTACTTC.

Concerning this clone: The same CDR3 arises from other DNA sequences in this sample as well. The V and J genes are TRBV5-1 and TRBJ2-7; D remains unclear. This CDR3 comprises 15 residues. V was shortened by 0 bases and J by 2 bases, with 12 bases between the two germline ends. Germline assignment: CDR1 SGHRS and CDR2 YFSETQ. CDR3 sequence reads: CASSLVGGSPYEQYF. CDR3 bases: TGCGCCAGCAGCTTGGTCGGCGGATCCCCCTACGAGCAGTACTTC.

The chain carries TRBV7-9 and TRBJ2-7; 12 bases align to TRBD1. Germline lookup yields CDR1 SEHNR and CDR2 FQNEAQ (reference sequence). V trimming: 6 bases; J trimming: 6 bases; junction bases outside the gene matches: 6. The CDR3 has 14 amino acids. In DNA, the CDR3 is TGTGCCAGCAGGGGACAGGGGGCGGTTTCCGAGCAGTACTTC. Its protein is CASRGQGAVSEQYF.

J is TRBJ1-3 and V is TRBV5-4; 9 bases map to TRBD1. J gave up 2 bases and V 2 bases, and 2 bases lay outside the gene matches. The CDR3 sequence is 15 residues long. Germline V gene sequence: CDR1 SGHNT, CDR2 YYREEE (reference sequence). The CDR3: CASSLQGATGNTIYF. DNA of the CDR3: TGTGCCAGCAGCTTACAGGGGGCGACTGGAAACACCATATATTTT.

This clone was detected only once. CDR3 in amino acids: CASSLGTGGHEQYF. DNA of the CDR3: TGTGCCAGCAGCCTCGGGACAGGGGGCCACGAGCAGTACTTC. The rearrangement joins TRBV11-2 to TRBJ2-7; 12 nucleotides match TRBD1. This CDR3 comprises 14 residues. V lost 5 bases and J lost 5; bases outside the gene matches: 4. Germline V gene data show CDR1 as SGHAT and CDR2 as FQNNGV. Complete variable domain (other parts from reference TRBV11-2 and TRBJ2-7): EAGVAQSPRYKIIEKRQSVAFWCNPISGHATLYWYQQILGQGPKLLIQFQNNGVVDDSQLPKDRFSAERLKGVDSTLKIQPAKLEDSAVYLCASSLGTGGHEQYFGPGTRLTVT.

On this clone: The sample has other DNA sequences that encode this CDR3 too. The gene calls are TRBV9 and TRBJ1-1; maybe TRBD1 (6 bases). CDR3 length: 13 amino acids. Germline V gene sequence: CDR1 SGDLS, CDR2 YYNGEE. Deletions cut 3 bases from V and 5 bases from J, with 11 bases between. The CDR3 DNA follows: TGTGCCAGCAGCGAGGGGGTAGGAACTGAAGCTTTCTTT. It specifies CASSEGVGTEAFF.

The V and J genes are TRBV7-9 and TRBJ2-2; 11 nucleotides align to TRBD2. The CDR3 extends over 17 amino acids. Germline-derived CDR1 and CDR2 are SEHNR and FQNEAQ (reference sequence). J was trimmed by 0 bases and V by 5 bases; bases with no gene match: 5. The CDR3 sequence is CASSLSGLAANTGELFF. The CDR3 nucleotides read TGTGCCAGCAGCCTCTCGGGACTAGCGGCGAACACCGGGGAGCTGTTTTTT.

This chain's CDR3 is CASSEQTGTDTQYF. CDR3 coding DNA: TGTGCCAGCAGCGAACAGACAGGCACAGATACGCAGTATTTT. The V and J genes are TRBV7-8 and TRBJ2-3; possibly TRBD1 for D (5 bases). V was trimmed by 5 bases and J by 1 base, leaving 10 bases between them. The CDR3 spans 14 residues. Germline V gene sequence: CDR1 SGHVS, CDR2 FQNEAQ.

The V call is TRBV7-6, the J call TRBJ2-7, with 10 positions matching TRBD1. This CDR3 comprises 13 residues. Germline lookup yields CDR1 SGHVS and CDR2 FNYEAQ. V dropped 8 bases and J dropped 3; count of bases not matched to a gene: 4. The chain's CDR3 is CASGWDRGYEQYF. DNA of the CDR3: TGTGCCAGCGGATGGGACAGGGGCTACGAGCAGTACTTC.

For the CDR3, the DNA is TGTGCCAGCAGTGGACTAGCGGGAGTAGATACCGGGGAGCTGTTTTTT. It codes for CASSGLAGVDTGELFF. The V gene is TRBV28, the J gene TRBJ2-2, with 13 nucleotides matching TRBD2. V was pared by 5 bases and J by 5 bases, with 5 bases of the junction left unmatched. The CDR3 sequence is 16 residues long. Per germline, CDR1 MDHEN and CDR2 SYDVKM.

CDR3 residues: CASSLGGGPVSQPQHF. DNA of the CDR3: TGTGCCAGCAGCTTAGGTGGGGGTCCCGTGTCGCAGCCCCAGCATTTT. The chain carries TRBV7-9 and TRBJ1-5; tentatively, D is TRBD1 (5 bases). The CDR3 loop spans 16 amino acids. CDR1 is SEHNR and CDR2 is FQNEAQ in the germline V gene (reference sequence). V was pared by 1 base and J by 7 bases, with 17 bases between.

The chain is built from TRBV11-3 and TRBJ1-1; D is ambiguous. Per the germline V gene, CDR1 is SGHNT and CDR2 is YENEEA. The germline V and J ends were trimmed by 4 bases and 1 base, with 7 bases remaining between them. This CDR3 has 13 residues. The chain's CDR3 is CASSYQENTEAFF. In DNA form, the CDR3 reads TGTGCCAGCAGCTATCAAGAGAACACTGAAGCTTTCTTT.

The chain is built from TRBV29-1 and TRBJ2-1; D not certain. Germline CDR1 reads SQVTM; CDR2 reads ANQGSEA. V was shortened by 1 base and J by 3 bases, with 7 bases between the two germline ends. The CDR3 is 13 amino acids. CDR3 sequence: CSVEGLVYNEQFF. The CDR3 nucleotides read TGCAGCGTTGAAGGACTCGTCTACAATGAGCAGTTCTTC.

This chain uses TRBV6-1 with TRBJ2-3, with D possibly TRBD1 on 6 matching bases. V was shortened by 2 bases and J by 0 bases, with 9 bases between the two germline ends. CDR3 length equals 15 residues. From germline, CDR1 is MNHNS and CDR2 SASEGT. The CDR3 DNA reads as TGTGCCAGCAGTGAAAGGGACATTAGCACAGATACGCAGTATTTT. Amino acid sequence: CASSERDISTDTQYF.